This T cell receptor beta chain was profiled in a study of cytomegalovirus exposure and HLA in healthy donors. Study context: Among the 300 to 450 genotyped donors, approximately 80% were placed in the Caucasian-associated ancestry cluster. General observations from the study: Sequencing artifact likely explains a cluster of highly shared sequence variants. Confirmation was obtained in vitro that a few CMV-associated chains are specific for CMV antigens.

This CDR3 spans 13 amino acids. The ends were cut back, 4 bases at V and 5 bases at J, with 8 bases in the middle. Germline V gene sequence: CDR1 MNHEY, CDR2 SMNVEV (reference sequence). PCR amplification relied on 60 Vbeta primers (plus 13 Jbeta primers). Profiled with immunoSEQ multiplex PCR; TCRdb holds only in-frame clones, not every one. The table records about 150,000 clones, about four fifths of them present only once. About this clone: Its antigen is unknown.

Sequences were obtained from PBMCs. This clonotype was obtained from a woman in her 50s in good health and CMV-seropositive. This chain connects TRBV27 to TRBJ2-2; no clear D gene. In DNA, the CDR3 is TGTGCCAGCAGTTATTCGGTGACCGGGGAGCTGTTTTTT. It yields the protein CASSYSVTGELFF.